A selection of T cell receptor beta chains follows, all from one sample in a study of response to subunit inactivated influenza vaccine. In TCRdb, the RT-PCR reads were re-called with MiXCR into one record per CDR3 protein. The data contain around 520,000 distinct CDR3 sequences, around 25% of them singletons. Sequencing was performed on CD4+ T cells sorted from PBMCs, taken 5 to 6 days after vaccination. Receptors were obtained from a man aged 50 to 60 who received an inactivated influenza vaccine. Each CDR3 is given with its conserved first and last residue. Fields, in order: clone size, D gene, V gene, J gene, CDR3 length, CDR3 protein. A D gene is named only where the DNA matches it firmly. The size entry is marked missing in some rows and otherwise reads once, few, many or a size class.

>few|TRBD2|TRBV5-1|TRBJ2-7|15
CASSVGGALSYEQYF
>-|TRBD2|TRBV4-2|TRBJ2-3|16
CASSHRTSRGTDTKYF
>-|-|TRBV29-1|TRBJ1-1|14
CSVDFSGGNTEAFF
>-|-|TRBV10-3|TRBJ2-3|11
CAISASLTQYF
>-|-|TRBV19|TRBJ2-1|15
CASKEDHISYNEQFF
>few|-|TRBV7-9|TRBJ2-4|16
CASSLGGGLAKNIQYF
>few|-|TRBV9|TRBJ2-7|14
CASSVGTNSYEQYF
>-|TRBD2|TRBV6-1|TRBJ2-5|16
CASTPLGAGDQETQYF
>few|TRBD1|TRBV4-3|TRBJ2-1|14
CASSQGQGNNEQFF
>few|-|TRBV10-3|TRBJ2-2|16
CAISDASVRNTGELFF
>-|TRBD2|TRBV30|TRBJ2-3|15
CAWSRMSAGVDTQYF
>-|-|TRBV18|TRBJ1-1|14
CASSPPPGGTEAFF
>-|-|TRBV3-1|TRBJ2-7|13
CASSRASAGEQYF
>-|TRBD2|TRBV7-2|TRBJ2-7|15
CASSLASGLAYEQYF
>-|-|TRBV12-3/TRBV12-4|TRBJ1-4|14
CASSLGRKEGKLFF
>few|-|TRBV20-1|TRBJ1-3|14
CSARAGTSGNTIYF
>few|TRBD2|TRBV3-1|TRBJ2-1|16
CASSQVRTSGLGEQFF
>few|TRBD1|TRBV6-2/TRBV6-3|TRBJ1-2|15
CASSYTTGASYGYTF
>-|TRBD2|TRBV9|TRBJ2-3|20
CASTTSTPTLSGGSTDTQYF
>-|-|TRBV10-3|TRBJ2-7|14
CAISDGISSYEQYF
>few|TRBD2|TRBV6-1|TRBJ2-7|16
CASSDPLAGGKYEQYF
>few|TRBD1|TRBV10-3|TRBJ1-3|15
CAPPPQGEDGNTIYF
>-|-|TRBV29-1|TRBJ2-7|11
CSATSTHEQYF
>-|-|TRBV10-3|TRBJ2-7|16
CAISESRTASSYEQYF
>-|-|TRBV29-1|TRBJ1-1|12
CSVGTAETEAFF
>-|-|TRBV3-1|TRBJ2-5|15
CASSQGGGLGETQYF
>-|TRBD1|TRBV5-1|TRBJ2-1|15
CASSRDSRTYNEQFF
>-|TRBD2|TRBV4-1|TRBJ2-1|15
CASSQDWTRDNEQFF
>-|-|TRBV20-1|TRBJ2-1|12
CSARVGDNEQFF
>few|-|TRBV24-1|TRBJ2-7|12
CATSTTTTVQYF
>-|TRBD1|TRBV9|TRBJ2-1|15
CASSETGTLYNEQFF
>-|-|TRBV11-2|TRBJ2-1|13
CAGSLDRRGRGFF
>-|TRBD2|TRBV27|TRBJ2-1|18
CASSLYLPGGGSYNEQFF
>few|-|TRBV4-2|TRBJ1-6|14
CASSQEVNNSPLHF
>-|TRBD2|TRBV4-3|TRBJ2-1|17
CASSQRRSGGPYNEQFF
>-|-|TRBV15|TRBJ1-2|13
CATSSGTGYGYTF
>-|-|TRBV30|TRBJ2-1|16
CAWSVLLRELRDEQFF
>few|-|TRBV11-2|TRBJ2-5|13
CASSLPGGGTQYF
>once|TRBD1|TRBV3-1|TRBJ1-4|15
CASSRADRGSEKLFF
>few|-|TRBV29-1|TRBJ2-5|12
CSVRSSSETQYF
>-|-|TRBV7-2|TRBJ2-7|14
CASSLVRISYEQYF
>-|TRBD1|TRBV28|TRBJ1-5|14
CASSPRQGLQPQHF
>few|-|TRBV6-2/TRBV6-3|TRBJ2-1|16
CASSDLRDKGDNEQFF
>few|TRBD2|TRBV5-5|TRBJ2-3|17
CASSPYRKRGSTDTQYF
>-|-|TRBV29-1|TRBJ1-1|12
CSVGQTNTEAFF
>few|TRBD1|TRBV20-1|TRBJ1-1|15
CSARPRTGWWTEAFF
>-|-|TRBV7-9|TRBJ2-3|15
CASTSRAASTDTQYF
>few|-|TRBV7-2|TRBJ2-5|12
CASSRMVETQYF
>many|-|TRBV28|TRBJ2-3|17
CASSFPYTPRGTDTQYF
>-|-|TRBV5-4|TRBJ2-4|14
CASSKQGAKNIQYF
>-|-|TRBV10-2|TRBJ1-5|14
CASSDRFSYQPQHF
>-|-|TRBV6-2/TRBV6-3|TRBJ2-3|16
CASSYHGRPSTDTQYF
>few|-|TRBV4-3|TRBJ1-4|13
CASSQEGGEKLFF
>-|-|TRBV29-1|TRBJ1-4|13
CSVDGGAGEKLFF
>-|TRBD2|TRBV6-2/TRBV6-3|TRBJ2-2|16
CASSKRTSGNTGELFF
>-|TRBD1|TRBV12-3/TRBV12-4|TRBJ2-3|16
CANSPTPGQGLDTQYF
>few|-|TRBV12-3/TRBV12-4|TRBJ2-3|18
CASRLGWGDTSSTDTQYF
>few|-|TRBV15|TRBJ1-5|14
CATSSLRSGQPQHF
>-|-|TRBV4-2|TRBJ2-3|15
CASSQGGRGMDTQYF